The clone carrying this TCR beta chain was found a few times. The PCR was carried out with 60 Vbeta primers and 13 Jbeta primers. Clones were read by immunoSEQ multiplex PCR, and TCRdb kept only the in-frame ones, dropping some. This sample has around 130,000 clones, with around 82% found just once. The CDR3 is 15 residues long. Losses at the gene ends were 9 bases for V and 3 bases for J; bases not matched to a gene: 12. CDR1 is SGHTA and CDR2 is FQGTGA in the germline V gene. The data are from a study of cytomegalovirus exposure and HLA in healthy donors. The V gene is TRBV7-3, the J gene TRBJ2-3; 7 bases are a match to TRBD1. The sequence derives from a boy aged 10-17 years in good health and CMV-seronegative. The sample was PBMCs. The CDR3 protein is CASSLGDRMTDTQYF. As DNA, the CDR3 is TGTGCCAGTTCCTTGGGGGACAGAATGACAGATACGCAGTATTTT.